Below, one T cell receptor (beta chain) is given with its context. Produced via immunoSEQ multiplex PCR; TCRdb's table is partial and in-frame only. Of 250,000 or so clones in the sample, roughly nine tenths were seen once. This entry is derived from a study of blood T cell repertoires in COVID-19. Across the study: Acute-phase and convalescent COVID-19 samples originated in the United States, Italy and Spain.

Germline V gene data show CDR1 as LNHDA and CDR2 as SQIVND (reference sequence). V dropped 4 bases and J dropped 2 bases, with 18 bases sitting between them. This CDR3 is 16 amino acids long. Sequencing used peripheral blood. The origin of this receptor is a woman in her thirties or forties who had recovered from COVID-19. The J gene is TRBJ2-7, the V gene TRBV19; weak D call: TRBD1 (6 bases). The CDR3 DNA reads TGTGCCAGTAGTAGGCACGGACAGTCTCCGGCCTACGAGCAGTACTTC. Its translation: CASSRHGQSPAYEQYF.